This T cell receptor beta chain emerged from a study of T-cell reconstitution after alpha-beta-depleted transplantation in children. Unique molecular identifiers were used to barcode this TCRbeta library. TCRdb processed the PCR reads anew with MiXCR; each CDR3 protein has one entry. The data show around 670,000 distinct CDR3 sequences, roughly 14% seen once. Turning to this clonotype: Its matching antigen is unknown.

Study-wide points: By about two months after transplant, alpha-beta T cells reportedly arose from several hundred graft clones that had expanded. The high TCRbeta diversity at day 60 in some patients came from surviving recipient T cells and thymic progenitors. T-cell counts and diversity at one year following transplant were attributed mainly to newly produced T cells.

CDR3 length: 15 amino acids. Deletions cut 0 bases from V and 2 bases from J, with 11 bases between. Germline V gene lookup returns CDR1 SGHRS and CDR2 YFSETQ. This material consisted of PBMCs, taken before TCRalphabeta/CD19-depleted stem cell transplant. The chain is built from TRBV5-1 and TRBJ1-2; D gene unclear. This TCR was sampled from a girl aged 2 to 10 with congenital amegakaryocytic thrombocytopenia, due to receive a stem cell transplant. The CDR3 DNA is TGCGCCAGCAGCTTGGATGGAGCTGAGAACTATGGCTACACCTTC. This codes for CASSLDGAENYGYTF.